These 29 T cell receptor beta chains were all obtained from the same sample, sequenced in a study of shared clonotypes between healthy human individuals. Terminally differentiated effector memory CD45RA+ cells were excluded by CCR7 positive selection of CD45RO-negative cells. The table came from immunoSEQ multiplex PCR; TCRdb's copy has only in-frame clones and leaves some out. The table lists hundreds of thousands of clones, about 96% of them singletons. Sequenced material: naive CD8+ T cells sorted from blood. These receptors all stem from a young woman in good health.

The chain employs TRBV4-1 and TRBJ2-5; D unclear. Trimming stripped 1 base from V and 4 bases from J, with 10 bases between. The germline V gene has CDR1 MGHRA and CDR2 YSYEKL. This CDR3 is 14 amino acids long. The CDR3 DNA sequence: TGCGCCAGCAGCCAAGTCTTGAAAGGAGAGACCCAGTACTTC. It specifies CASSQVLKGETQYF.

The chain couples TRBV5-6 to TRBJ2-2; D not resolved. The CDR3 is 16 residues long. V was pared by 4 bases and J by 5 bases, with 18 bases between. Germline CDR1 reads SGHDT; CDR2 reads YYEEEE. The CDR3 region has the DNA TGTGCCAGCAGCCTAGACTCTGACTGGACGACCGGGGAGCTGTTTTTT. It encodes CASSLDSDWTTGELFF.

A remark on this clone: One end of the junction is discordant with germline, which a read error may explain. The V call is TRBV7-9, the J call TRBJ2-5, with 14 bases identical to TRBD2. The CDR3 sequence is 17 residues long. Germline V CDR1 and CDR2: SEHNR, FQNEAQ (reference sequence). CDR3 region: CASSPGLAGAFQQTQYF. CDR3 bases: TGTGCCAGCAGCCCGGGACTAGCGGGAGCCTTCCAACAGACCCAGTACTTC.

The rearrangement joins TRBV7-7 to TRBJ2-2; a possible D gene is TRBD2 (6 bases). The germline CDR1 and CDR2 sequences are SSHAT and FNYEAQ (reference sequence). This CDR3 has 16 amino acids. Trimming pared 4 bases from V and 7 bases from J, leaving 19 bases between. The CDR3 DNA is TGTGCCAGCAGCTCCCGTTCCGGAGGGCCGGTCGGGGAGCTGTTTTTT. This encodes CASSSRSGGPVGELFF.

For this clone: Other DNA sequences in the same sample also yield this CDR3. The chain joins TRBV27 to TRBJ2-7; 8 bases align to TRBD1. The CDR3 runs to 13 residues. CDR1 and CDR2 from the germline V gene are MNHEY and SMNVEV (reference sequence). The junction had 3 bases not matched to a gene; V was cut back by 5 bases and J by 3 bases. The CDR3 bases are TGTGCCAGCAGTCCCGGGACAGGCTACGAGCAGTACTTC. Its translation is CASSPGTGYEQYF.

The chain couples TRBV7-9 to TRBJ2-7; TRBD1 matches at 11 bases. CDR1 is SEHNR, CDR2 FQNEAQ, per germline (reference sequence). V was pared by 5 bases and J by 4 bases, with 4 bases of the junction left unmatched. CDR3 size: 14 residues. The DNA of the CDR3 is TGTGCCAGCAGCCCGGACAGGGGGCGGTACGAGCAGTACTTC. This codes for CASSPDRGRYEQYF. Drawing the rest from reference TRBV7-9 and TRBJ2-7, the complete variable domain is DTGVSQNPRHKITKRGQNVTFRCDPISEHNRLYWYRQTLGQGPEFLTYFQNEAQLEKSRLLSDRFSAERPKGSFSTLEIQRTEQGDSAMYLCASSPDRGRYEQYFGPGTRLTVT.

As to this clone: Other DNA sequences in this specimen translate into the identical CDR3. V usage is TRBV27 and J usage is TRBJ2-7, with a weak D call TRBD1 (5 bases). Germline V gene lookup returns CDR1 MNHEY and CDR2 SMNVEV (reference sequence). The CDR3 is made up of 13 amino acids. The V end lost 5 bases, the J end lost 3 bases, and 11 bases lay between the germline ends. CDR3 bases: TGTGCCAGCAGTCTCACAGACAGCTACGAGCAGTACTTC. Its protein product is CASSLTDSYEQYF.

This rearrangement joins TRBV19 to TRBJ1-2, with TRBD1 as a possible D gene (5 bases). V lost 7 bases and J 3 bases, leaving 9 bases between the germline ends. The CDR3 covers 12 residues. Germline V gene sequence: CDR1 LNHDA, CDR2 SQIVND (reference sequence). The CDR3 nucleotides read TGTGCCAGTACGGAGACAGACTATGGCTACACCTTC. This codes for CASTETDYGYTF.

This clone was recorded once. This chain joins TRBV15 and TRBJ2-7; D is possibly TRBD1 (5 bases). The CDR3 length is 14 residues. Germline values: CDR1 LNHNV, CDR2 YYDKDF (reference sequence). V lost 3 bases and J 1 base, leaving 10 bases between the germline ends. This chain's CDR3 is CATSSYTGSYEQYF. The DNA for the CDR3 is TGTGCCACCAGCAGTTATACAGGTTCCTACGAGCAGTACTTC.

The DNA of the CDR3 is TGTGCCAGTAGTATAGCTGGGGGCTACACCTTC. Translation gives CASSIAGGYTF. The gene calls are TRBV19 and TRBJ1-2; no clear D. This CDR3 comprises 11 residues. The ends were cut back, 1 base at V and 8 bases at J, with 5 bases in the middle. Looked up from germline, CDR1 is LNHDA and CDR2 is SQIVND (reference sequence).

The V and J genes are TRBV29-1 and TRBJ2-5; possible D gene TRBD2, 5 bases. Between the trimmed V and J ends, which lost 5 bases and 2 bases, there was a span of 18 bases. Per germline, CDR1 SQVTM and CDR2 ANQGSEA. The CDR3 consists of 15 residues. CDR3 sequence reads: CSVSALGATQETQYF. The CDR3 coding sequence is TGCAGCGTTAGTGCCCTGGGAGCTACACAAGAGACCCAGTACTTC.

This chain connects TRBV11-2 to TRBJ2-7, with 14 bases aligning to TRBD2. V was pared by 0 bases and J by 3 bases, with 13 bases of the junction left unmatched. Germline V gene lookup returns CDR1 SGHAT and CDR2 FQNNGV. The CDR3 is 20 residues long. CDR3 coding DNA: TGTGCCAGCAGCTTAGATCCAGCCCGGGGACTAGCGGGAGCATACTACGAGCAGTACTTC. Its protein is CASSLDPARGLAGAYYEQYF.

The gene calls are TRBV6-1 and TRBJ1-6, with D perhaps matching TRBD1 (5 bases). The germline CDR1 and CDR2 sequences are MNHNS and SASEGT. V shed 3 bases and J shed 6 bases, with 18 bases lying between them. The CDR3 extends over 17 amino acids. The CDR3 coding sequence is TGTGCCAGCAGTGAGAGGGTCGGGGCCCCCAGTAATTCACCCCTCCACTTT. It encodes CASSERVGAPSNSPLHF.

This rearrangement joins TRBV14 to TRBJ1-2; D ambiguous. Trimming cost V 1 base and J 3 bases, with 15 bases left between them. The length of the CDR3 is 16 residues. The germline V gene has CDR1 SGHDN and CDR2 FVKESK. This chain's CDR3 is CASSQVEGFGYYGYTF. The CDR3 coding sequence is TGTGCCAGCAGCCAAGTGGAAGGGTTCGGTTACTATGGCTACACCTTC.

J is TRBJ2-7 and V is TRBV29-1; a possible D gene is TRBD2 (6 bases). Germline loops: CDR1 SQVTM, CDR2 ANQGSEA. This CDR3 has 13 amino acids. The CDR3 spells CSQRGGTSYEQYF. The CDR3 nucleotides are TGCAGTCAACGGGGAGGCACTTCCTACGAGCAGTACTTC.

The V gene is TRBV28, the J gene TRBJ2-7; tentatively, D is TRBD1 (6 bases). Looked up from germline, CDR1 is MDHEN and CDR2 is SYDVKM. The ends were cut back, 2 bases at V and 4 bases at J, with 24 bases in the middle. This CDR3 has 18 residues. The CDR3 loop reads CASSLELQGESSDYEQYF. The CDR3 DNA is TGTGCCAGCAGTTTAGAATTACAGGGTGAGAGTTCGGATTACGAGCAGTACTTC.

This clone has just one count. Other nucleotide sequences in the sample specify the same CDR3. The chain combines TRBV5-1 with TRBJ2-2, with D maybe TRBD2 (6 bases). Trimming left V 0 bases short and J 0 bases short, with 6 bases between. CDR3 length: 15 amino acids. From germline, CDR1 is SGHRS and CDR2 YFSETQ. CDR3 DNA sequence: TGCGCCAGCAGCTTGGGGACTACGAACACCGGGGAGCTGTTTTTT. This translates into CASSLGTTNTGELFF.

This chain connects TRBV11-2 to TRBJ1-1; D unclear. The germline V gene encodes CDR1 SGHAT and CDR2 FQNNGV. The V end lost 5 bases, the J end lost 2 bases, and 9 bases lay between the germline ends. CDR3 length: 13 residues. CDR3 bases: TGTGCCAGCAGCCTCAGTAGAAACACTGAAGCTTTCTTT. This encodes CASSLSRNTEAFF.

The chain joins TRBV7-3 to TRBJ2-1; 9 bases are a match to TRBD2. Germline loops: CDR1 SGHTA, CDR2 FQGTGA. V dropped 1 base and J dropped 4; count of bases not matched to a gene: 2. The CDR3 runs 15 residues. CDR3 loop: CASSLITSGYNEQFF. CDR3 in DNA: TGTGCCAGCAGCTTAATCACTAGCGGGTACAATGAGCAGTTCTTC.

The genes are TRBV4-1 and TRBJ2-3; TRBD1 aligns across 10 bases. V trimming: 0 bases; J trimming: 6 bases; junction bases outside the gene matches: 9. The germline gives CDR1 MGHRA, CDR2 YSYEKL. The length of the CDR3 is 17 residues. CDR3: CASSQEAAGTGVDTQYF. The CDR3, as DNA: TGCGCCAGCAGCCAAGAGGCCGCCGGGACAGGGGTTGATACGCAGTATTTT.

Points on this clone: Other DNA sequences in the sample encode the same CDR3. This chain links TRBV27 with TRBJ2-1, with 9 bases fitting TRBD2. V dropped 4 bases and J dropped 7; count of bases not matched to a gene: 5. The CDR3 consists of 14 residues. Germline V gene sequence: CDR1 MNHEY, CDR2 SMNVEV (reference sequence). CDR3 coding DNA: TGTGCCAGCAGTTATAGCGGGAGCTATAATGAGCAGTTCTTC. It is translated as CASSYSGSYNEQFF.

This clone was seen once. The V gene is TRBV7-9, the J gene TRBJ1-5; possible D gene TRBD1, 5 bases. CDR3 size: 16 residues. V lost 5 bases to trimming and J lost 0 bases, with 14 bases between them. In germline, CDR1 is SEHNR, CDR2 FQNEAQ (reference sequence). In DNA form, the CDR3 reads TGTGCCAGCAGCCGTGGGACCGTTACTAGCAATCAGCCCCAGCATTTT. Translating gives CASSRGTVTSNQPQHF. Full variable domain (remainder filled in from reference TRBV7-9 and TRBJ1-5): DTGVSQNPRHKITKRGQNVTFRCDPISEHNRLYWYRQTLGQGPEFLTYFQNEAQLEKSRLLSDRFSAERPKGSFSTLEIQRTEQGDSAMYLCASSRGTVTSNQPQHFGDGTRLSIL.

CDR3 bases: TGCGCCAGCAGTGAGACCCCCGGACAGGGGGTCCCTGAAGCTTTCTTT. Its translation is CASSETPGQGVPEAFF. The chain links TRBV10-1 to TRBJ1-1; 10 bases map to TRBD1. There are 16 residues in the CDR3. The trim removed 2 bases at V and 6 bases at J, leaving 9 bases unmatched. Germline V gene data show CDR1 as WNHNN and CDR2 as SYGVQD (reference sequence).

This clone was seen once. The chain joins TRBV11-2 to TRBJ2-2; 7 bases are a match to TRBD2. V gave up 0 bases and J gave up 7 bases; unmatched junction bases: 14. Per the germline V gene, CDR1 is SGHAT and CDR2 is FQNNGV. This CDR3 comprises 18 residues. CDR3 bases: TGTGCCAGCAGCTTAGATAATACCCTTGCGGGAGCGAACGGGGAGCTGTTTTTT. Translating gives CASSLDNTLAGANGELFF.

This chain connects TRBV25-1 to TRBJ1-1; D is undetermined. Looked up from germline, CDR1 is MGHDK and CDR2 is SYGVNS. Deletions cut 5 bases from V and 5 bases from J, with 9 bases between. The CDR3 sequence is 12 residues long. Here the CDR3 reads CASSYSGTEAFF. DNA for the CDR3: TGTGCCAGCAGTTACAGCGGGACTGAAGCTTTCTTT.

The chain combines TRBV6-5 with TRBJ2-7; D is perhaps TRBD2 (6 bases). V lost 7 bases and J lost 3, with 19 bases in between. CDR1 is MNHEY, CDR2 SVGAGI, per germline. This CDR3 has 15 residues. CDR3 DNA: TGTGCCAGCACCCCGGGAGCGGGCCGGATCTACGAGCAGTACTTC. It yields the protein CASTPGAGRIYEQYF.

This clone has only one observation. J is TRBJ2-7 and V is TRBV15; 13 positions match TRBD2. The germline V gene encodes CDR1 LNHNV and CDR2 YYDKDF (reference sequence). The CDR3 length is 16 residues. Unmatched junction bases numbered 4, after V lost 3 bases and J lost 2 bases. The CDR3 loop is CATSSTGTSGTYEQYF. CDR3 nucleotides: TGTGCCACCAGCAGCACCGGGACTAGCGGGACCTACGAGCAGTACTTC.

This rearrangement joins TRBV4-2 to TRBJ1-3; D call uncertain. V was shortened by 1 base and J by 1 base, with 8 bases between the two germline ends. This CDR3 has 15 amino acids. Germline V gives CDR1 LGHNA, CDR2 YNFKEQ. This chain's CDR3 is CASSQGPVSGNTIYF. CDR3 DNA: TGTGCCAGCAGCCAAGGGCCAGTATCTGGAAACACCATATATTTT.

The chain carries TRBV28 and TRBJ2-7; D is ambiguous. The V and J ends lost 7 bases and 2 bases respectively, with 12 bases between them. The V gene's germline CDR1 is MDHEN and CDR2 SYDVKM. The CDR3 is 13 amino acids. CDR3 in amino acids: CASIGTRTYEQYF. CDR3 DNA: TGTGCCAGCATTGGAACACGAACCTACGAGCAGTACTTC. Based on the CDR3 plus reference TRBV28 and TRBJ2-7, the full variable domain is DVKVTQSSRYLVKRTGEKVFLECVQDMDHENMFWYRQDPGLGLRLIYFSYDVKMKEKGDIPEGYSVSREKKERFSLILESASTNQTSMYLCASIGTRTYEQYFGPGTRLTVT.